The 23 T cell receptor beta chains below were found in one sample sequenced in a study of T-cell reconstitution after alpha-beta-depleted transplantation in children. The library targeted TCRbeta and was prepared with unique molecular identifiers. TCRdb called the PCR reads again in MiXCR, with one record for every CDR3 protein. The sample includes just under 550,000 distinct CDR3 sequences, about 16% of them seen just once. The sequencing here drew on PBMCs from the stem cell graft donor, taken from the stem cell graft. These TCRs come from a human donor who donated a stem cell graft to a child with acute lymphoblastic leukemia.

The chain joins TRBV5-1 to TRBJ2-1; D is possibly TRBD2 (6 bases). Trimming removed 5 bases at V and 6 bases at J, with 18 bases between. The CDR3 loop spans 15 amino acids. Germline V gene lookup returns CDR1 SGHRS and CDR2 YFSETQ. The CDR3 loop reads CASRLAGRAANEQFF. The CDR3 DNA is TGCGCCAGCAGACTAGCTGGCAGGGCAGCCAATGAGCAGTTCTTC.

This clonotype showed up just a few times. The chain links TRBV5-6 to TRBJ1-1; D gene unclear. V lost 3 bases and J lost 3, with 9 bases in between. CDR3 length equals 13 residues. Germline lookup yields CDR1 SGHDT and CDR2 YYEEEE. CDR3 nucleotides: TGTGCCAGCAGCTACCTTAGGGACACTGAAGCTTTCTTT. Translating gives CASSYLRDTEAFF.

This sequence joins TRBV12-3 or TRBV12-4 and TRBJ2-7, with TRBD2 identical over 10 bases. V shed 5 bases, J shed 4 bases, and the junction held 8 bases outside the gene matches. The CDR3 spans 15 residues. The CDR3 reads CASSKRAGGIYEQYF. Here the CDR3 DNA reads TGTGCCAGCAGTAAAAGAGCGGGAGGGATTTACGAGCAGTACTTC.

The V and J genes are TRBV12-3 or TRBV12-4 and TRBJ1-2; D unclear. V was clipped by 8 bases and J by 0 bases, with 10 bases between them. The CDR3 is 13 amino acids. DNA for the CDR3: TGTGCCAGCCAAGGGTTTCCTAACTATGGCTACACCTTC. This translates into CASQGFPNYGYTF.

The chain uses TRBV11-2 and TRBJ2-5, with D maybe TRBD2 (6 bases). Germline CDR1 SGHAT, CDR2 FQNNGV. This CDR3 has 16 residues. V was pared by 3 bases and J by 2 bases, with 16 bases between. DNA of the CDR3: TGTGCCAGCAGCTTCGGAAACCGCGGGGTACAAGAGACCCAGTACTTC. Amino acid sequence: CASSFGNRGVQETQYF.

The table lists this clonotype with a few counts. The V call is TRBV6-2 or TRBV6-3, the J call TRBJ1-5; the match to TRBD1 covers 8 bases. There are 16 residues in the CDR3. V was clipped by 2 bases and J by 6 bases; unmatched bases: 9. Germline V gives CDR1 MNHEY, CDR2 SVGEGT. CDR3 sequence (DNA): TGTGCCAGCAGTTACCTTGGACAGGGAAGGGGTCAGCCCCAGCATTTT. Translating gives CASSYLGQGRGQPQHF.

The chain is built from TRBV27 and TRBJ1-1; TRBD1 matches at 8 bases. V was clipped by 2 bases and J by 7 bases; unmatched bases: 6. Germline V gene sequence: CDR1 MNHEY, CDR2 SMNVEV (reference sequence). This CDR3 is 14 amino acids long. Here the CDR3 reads CASSLTGGPVEAFF. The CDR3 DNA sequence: TGTGCCAGCAGTTTAACAGGGGGGCCGGTTGAAGCTTTCTTT.

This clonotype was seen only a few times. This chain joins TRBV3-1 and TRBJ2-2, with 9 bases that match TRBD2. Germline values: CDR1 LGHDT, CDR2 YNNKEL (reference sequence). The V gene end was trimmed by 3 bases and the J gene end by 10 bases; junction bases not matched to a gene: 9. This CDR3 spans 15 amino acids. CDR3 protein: CASSHLTSGPSELFF. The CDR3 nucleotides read TGTGCCAGCAGCCACTTGACTAGCGGCCCTTCGGAGCTGTTTTTT.

CDR3 sequence reads: CASTYRGQNEKLFF. The CDR3, as DNA: TGTGCCAGCACCTACAGGGGACAAAATGAAAAACTGTTTTTT. This chain uses TRBV12-3 or TRBV12-4 with TRBJ1-4; TRBD1 matches 7 bases. The CDR3 runs to 14 residues. Unmatched junction bases numbered 7, after V lost 7 bases and J lost 5 bases.

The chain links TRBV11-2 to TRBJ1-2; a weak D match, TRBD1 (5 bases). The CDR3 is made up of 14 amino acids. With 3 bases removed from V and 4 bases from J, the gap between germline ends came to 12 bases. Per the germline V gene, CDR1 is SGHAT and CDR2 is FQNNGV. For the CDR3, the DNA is TGTGCCAGCAGCTTCCACCAGGGTCCCTATGGCTACACCTTC. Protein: CASSFHQGPYGYTF.

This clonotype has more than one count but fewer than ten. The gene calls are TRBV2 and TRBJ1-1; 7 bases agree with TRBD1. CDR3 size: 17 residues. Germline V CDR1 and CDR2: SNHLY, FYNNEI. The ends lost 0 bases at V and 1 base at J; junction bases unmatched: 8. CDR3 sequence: CASSEASRDSRNTEAFF. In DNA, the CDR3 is TGTGCCAGCAGTGAAGCGTCGAGGGACAGCCGGAACACTGAAGCTTTCTTT.

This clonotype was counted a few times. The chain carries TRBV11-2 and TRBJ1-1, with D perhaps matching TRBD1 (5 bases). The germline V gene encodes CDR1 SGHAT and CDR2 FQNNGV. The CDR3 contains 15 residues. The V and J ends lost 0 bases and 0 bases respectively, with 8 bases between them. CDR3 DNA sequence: TGTGCCAGCAGCTTAGATGGGGGGATGAACACTGAAGCTTTCTTT. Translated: CASSLDGGMNTEAFF.

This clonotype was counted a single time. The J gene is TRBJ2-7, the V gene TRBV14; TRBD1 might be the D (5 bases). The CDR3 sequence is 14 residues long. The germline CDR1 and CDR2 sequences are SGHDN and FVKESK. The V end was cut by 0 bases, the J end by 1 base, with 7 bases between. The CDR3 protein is CASSQEWTSYEQYF. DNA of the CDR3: TGTGCCAGCAGCCAAGAATGGACATCCTACGAGCAGTACTTC.

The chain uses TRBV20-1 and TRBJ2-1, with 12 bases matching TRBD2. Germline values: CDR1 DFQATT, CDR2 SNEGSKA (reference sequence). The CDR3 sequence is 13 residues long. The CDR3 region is CSSTSGRYNEQFF. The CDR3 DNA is TGCAGCTCGACTAGCGGGAGATACAATGAGCAGTTCTTC.

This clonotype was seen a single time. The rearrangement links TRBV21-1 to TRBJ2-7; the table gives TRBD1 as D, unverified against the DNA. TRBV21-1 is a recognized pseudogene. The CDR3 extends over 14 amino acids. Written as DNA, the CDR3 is TGTGCCAGCAGCAAAGCGGGGGCAACGGGGGCGCAGTACTTC. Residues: CASSKAGATGAQYF.

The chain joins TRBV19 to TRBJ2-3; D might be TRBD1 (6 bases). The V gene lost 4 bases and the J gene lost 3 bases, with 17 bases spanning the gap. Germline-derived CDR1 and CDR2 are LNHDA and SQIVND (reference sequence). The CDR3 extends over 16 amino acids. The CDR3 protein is CASSTRRTALTDTQYF. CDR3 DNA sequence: TGTGCCAGTAGTACCAGAAGGACAGCCTTGACAGATACGCAGTATTTT.

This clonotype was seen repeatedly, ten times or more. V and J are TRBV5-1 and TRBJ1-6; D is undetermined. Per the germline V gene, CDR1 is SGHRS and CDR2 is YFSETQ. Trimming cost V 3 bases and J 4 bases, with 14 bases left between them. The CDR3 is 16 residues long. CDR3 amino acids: CASSSRASSYNSPLHF. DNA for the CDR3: TGCGCCAGCAGCTCACGGGCCTCCTCTTATAATTCACCCCTCCACTTT. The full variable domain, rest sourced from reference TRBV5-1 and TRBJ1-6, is KAGVTQTPRYLIKTRGQQVTLSCSPISGHRSVSWYQQTPGQGLQFLFEYFSETQRNKGNFPGRFSGRQFSNSRSEMNVSTLELGDSALYLCASSSRASSYNSPLHFGNGTRLTVT.

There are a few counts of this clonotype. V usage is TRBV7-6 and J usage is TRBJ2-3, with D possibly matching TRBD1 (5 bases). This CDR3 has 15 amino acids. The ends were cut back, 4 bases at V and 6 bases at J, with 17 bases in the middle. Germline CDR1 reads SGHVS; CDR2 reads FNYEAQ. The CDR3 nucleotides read TGTGCCAGCAGCTCGCTGGGTTTGGGGCTGGATACGCAGTATTTT. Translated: CASSSLGLGLDTQYF.

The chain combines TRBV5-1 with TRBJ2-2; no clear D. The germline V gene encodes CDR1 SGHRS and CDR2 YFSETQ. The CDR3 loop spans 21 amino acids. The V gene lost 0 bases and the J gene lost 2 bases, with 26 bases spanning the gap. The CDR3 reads CASSLESWQQINIKNTGELFF. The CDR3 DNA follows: TGCGCCAGCAGCTTGGAGTCGTGGCAGCAAATCAACATAAAAAACACCGGGGAGCTGTTTTTT.

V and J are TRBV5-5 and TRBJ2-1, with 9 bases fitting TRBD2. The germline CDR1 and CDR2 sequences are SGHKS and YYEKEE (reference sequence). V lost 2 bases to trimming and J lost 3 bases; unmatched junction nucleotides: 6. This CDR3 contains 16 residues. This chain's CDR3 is CASSLKTSGIYNEQFF. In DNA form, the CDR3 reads TGTGCCAGCAGCTTAAAGACTAGCGGAATCTACAATGAGCAGTTCTTC.

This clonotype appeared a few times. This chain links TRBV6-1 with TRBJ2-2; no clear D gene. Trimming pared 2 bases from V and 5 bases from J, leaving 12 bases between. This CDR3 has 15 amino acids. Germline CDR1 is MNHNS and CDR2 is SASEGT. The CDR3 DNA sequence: TGTGCCAGCAGTGAATCGACGGTGATAACCGGGGAGCTGTTTTTT. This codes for CASSESTVITGELFF.

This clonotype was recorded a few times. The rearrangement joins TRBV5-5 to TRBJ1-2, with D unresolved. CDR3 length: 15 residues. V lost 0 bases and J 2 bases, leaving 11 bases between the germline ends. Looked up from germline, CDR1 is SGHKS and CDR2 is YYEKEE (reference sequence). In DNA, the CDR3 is TGTGCCAGCAGCTTGGTATCCCCAGCGAACTATGGCTACACCTTC. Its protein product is CASSLVSPANYGYTF. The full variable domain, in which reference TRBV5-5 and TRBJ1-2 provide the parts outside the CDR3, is DAGVTQSPTHLIKTRGQQVTLRCSPISGHKSVSWYQQVLGQGPQFIFQYYEKEERGRGNFPDRFSARQFPNYSSELNVNALLLGDSALYLCASSLVSPANYGYTFGSGTRLTVV.

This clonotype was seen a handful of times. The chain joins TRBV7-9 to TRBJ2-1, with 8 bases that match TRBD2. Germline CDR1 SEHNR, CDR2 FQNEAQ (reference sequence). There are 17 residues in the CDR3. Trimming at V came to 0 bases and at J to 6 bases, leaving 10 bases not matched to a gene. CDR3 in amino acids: CASSLAGAGGNLNEQFF. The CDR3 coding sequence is TGTGCCAGCAGCTTAGCCGGTGCGGGAGGAAACCTCAATGAGCAGTTCTTC.